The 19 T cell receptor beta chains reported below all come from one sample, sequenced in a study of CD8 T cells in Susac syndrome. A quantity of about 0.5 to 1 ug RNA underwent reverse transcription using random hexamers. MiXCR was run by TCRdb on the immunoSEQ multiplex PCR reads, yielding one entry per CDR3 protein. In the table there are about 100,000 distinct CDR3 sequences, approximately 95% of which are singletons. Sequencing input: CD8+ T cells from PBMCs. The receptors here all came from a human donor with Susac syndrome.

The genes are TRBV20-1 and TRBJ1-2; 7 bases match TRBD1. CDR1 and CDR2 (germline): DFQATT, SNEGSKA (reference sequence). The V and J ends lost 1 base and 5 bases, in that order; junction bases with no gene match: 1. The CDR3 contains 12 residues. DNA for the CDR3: TGCAGTGCTAGAGGACAGGGATATGGCTACACCTTC. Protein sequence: CSARGQGYGYTF.

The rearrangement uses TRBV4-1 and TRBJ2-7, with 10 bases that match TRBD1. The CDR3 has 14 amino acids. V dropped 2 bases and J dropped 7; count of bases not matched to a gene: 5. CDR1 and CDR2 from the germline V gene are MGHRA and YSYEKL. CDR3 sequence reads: CASSQPGTGDEQYF. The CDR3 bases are TGCGCCAGCAGCCAACCTGGGACAGGGGATGAGCAGTACTTC.

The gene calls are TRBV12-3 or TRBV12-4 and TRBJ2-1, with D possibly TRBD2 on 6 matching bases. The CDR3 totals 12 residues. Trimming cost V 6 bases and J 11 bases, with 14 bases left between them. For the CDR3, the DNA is TGTGCCAGCAGCCAGGGCGGGGCACAGCAGTTCTTC. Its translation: CASSQGGAQQFF.

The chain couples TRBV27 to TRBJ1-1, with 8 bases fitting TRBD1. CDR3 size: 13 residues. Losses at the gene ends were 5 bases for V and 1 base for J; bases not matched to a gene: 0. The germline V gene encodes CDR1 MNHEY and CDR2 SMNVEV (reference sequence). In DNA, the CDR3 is TGTGCCAGCAGTACAGGGGGGAACACTGAAGCTTTCTTT. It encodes CASSTGGNTEAFF.

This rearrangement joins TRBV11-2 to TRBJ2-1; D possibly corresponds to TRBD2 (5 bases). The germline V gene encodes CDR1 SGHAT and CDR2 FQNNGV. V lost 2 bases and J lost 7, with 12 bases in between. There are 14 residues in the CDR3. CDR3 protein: CASSLIGSGNEQFF. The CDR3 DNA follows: TGTGCCAGCAGCTTAATCGGTTCGGGGAATGAGCAGTTCTTC.

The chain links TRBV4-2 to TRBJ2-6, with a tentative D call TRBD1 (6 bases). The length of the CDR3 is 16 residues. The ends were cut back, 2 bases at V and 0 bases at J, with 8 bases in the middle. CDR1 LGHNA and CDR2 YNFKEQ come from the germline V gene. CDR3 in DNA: TGTGCCAGCAGCCAAAACAGGGACTCTGGGGCCAACGTCCTGACTTTC. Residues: CASSQNRDSGANVLTF.

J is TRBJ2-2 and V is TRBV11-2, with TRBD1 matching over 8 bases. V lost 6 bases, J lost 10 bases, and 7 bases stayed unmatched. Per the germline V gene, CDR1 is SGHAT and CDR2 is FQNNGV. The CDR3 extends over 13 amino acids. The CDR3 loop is CASRFQGAVELFF. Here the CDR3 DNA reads TGTGCCAGCAGGTTTCAGGGGGCGGTGGAGCTGTTTTTT. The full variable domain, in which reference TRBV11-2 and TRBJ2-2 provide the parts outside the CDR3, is EAGVAQSPRYKIIEKRQSVAFWCNPISGHATLYWYQQILGQGPKLLIQFQNNGVVDDSQLPKDRFSAERLKGVDSTLKIQPAKLEDSAVYLCASRFQGAVELFFGEGSRLTVL.

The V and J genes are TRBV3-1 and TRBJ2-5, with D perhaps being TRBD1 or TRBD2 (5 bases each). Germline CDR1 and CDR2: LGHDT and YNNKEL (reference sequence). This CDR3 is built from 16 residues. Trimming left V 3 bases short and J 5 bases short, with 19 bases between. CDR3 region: CASSHTPGRTAETQYF. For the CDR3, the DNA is TGTGCCAGCAGCCATACCCCGGGACGAACGGCTGAGACCCAGTACTTC.

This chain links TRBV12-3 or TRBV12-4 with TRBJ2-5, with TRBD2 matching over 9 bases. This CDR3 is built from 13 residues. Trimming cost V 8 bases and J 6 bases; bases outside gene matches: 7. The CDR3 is CASVAGEVQTQYF. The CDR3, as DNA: TGTGCCAGCGTAGCGGGAGAAGTACAGACCCAGTACTTC.

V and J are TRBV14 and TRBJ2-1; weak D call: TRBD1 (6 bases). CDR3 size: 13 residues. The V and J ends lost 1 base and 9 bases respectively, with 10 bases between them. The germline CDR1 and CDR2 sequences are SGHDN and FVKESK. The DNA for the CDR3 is TGTGCCAGCAGCCAAGTGGCCAGGGGTGAGCAGTTCTTC. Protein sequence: CASSQVARGEQFF. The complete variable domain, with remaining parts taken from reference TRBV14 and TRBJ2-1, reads EAGVTQFPSHSVIEKGQTVTLRCDPISGHDNLYWYRRVMGKEIKFLLHFVKESKQDESGMPNNRFLAERTGGTYSTLKVQPAELEDSGVYFCASSQVARGEQFFGPGTRLTVL.

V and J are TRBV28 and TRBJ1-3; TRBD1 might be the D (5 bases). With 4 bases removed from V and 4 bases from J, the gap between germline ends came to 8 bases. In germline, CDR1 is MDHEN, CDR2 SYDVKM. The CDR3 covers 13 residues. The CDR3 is CASSSTEGNTIYF. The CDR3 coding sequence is TGTGCCAGCAGTTCGACAGAGGGAAACACCATATATTTT.

The CDR3 is CASSSSGVYEQYF. The DNA for the CDR3 is TGTGCCAGCAGTTCCTCAGGGGTCTACGAGCAGTACTTC. The gene calls are TRBV12-3 or TRBV12-4 and TRBJ2-7; a weak D match, TRBD1 (6 bases). V was shortened by 4 bases and J by 3 bases, with 10 bases between the two germline ends. The CDR3 is made up of 13 amino acids.

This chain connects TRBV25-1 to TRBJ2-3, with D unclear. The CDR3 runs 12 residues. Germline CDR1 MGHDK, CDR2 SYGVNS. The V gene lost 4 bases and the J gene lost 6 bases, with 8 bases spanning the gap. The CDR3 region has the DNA TGTGCCAGCAGTGCCCGAGCGGATACGCAGTATTTT. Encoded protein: CASSARADTQYF. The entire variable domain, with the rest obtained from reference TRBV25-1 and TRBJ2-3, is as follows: EADIYQTPRYLVIGTGKKITLECSQTMGHDKMYWYQQDPGMELHLIHYSYGVNSTEKGDLSSESTVSRIRTEHFPLTLESARPSHTSQYLCASSARADTQYFGPGTRLTVL.

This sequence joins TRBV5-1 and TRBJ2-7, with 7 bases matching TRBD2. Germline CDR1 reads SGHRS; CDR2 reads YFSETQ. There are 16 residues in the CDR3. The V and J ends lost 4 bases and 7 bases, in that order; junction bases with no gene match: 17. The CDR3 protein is CASSGGEQAYSWEQYF. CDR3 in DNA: TGCGCCAGCAGCGGGGGGGAACAGGCCTATTCCTGGGAGCAGTACTTC.

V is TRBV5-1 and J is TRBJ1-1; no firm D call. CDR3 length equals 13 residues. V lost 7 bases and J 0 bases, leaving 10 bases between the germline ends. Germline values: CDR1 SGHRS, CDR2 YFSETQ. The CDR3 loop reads CASRQSMNTEAFF. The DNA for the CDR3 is TGCGCCAGCCGGCAGAGTATGAACACTGAAGCTTTCTTT.

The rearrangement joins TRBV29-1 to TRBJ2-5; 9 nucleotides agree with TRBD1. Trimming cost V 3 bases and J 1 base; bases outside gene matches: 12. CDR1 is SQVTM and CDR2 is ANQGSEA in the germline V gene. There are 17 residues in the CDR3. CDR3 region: CSVDGTGQGKLQETQYF. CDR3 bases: TGCAGCGTTGATGGGACGGGACAGGGAAAACTCCAAGAGACCCAGTACTTC.

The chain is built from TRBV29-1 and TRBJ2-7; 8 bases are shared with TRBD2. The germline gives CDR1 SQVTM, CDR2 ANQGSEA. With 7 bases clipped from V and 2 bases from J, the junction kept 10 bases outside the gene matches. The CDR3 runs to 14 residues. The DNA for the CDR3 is TGCAGCGCCAGCCACACGGGAGGGCCCTACGAGCAGTACTTC. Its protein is CSASHTGGPYEQYF.

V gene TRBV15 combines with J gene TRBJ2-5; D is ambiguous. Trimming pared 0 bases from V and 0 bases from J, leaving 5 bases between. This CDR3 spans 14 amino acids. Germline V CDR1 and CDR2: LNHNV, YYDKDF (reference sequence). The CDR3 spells CATSRDTYQETQYF. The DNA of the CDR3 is TGTGCCACCAGCAGAGATACGTACCAAGAGACCCAGTACTTC.

For the CDR3, the DNA is TGTGCCAGCAGCTTTGGACAGGGTGGGAACATTCAGTACTTC. Its translation: CASSFGQGGNIQYF. The chain has TRBV11-2 and TRBJ2-4; 8 positions match TRBD1. The CDR3 length is 14 residues. Trimming took 3 bases from V and 7 from J; bases not matched to a gene: 5. CDR1 is SGHAT, CDR2 FQNNGV, per germline. Full variable domain (outside the CDR3, taken from reference TRBV11-2 and TRBJ2-4): EAGVAQSPRYKIIEKRQSVAFWCNPISGHATLYWYQQILGQGPKLLIQFQNNGVVDDSQLPKDRFSAERLKGVDSTLKIQPAKLEDSAVYLCASSFGQGGNIQYFGAGTRLSVL.